Below are 23 T cell receptor beta chains sequenced from a single sample in a study of beta chain features in type 1 diabetes. The entirety of the isolated RNA underwent reverse transcription, so expressed TCRB transcripts were sequenced. The protocol was immunoSEQ multiplex PCR, while the TCRdb copy is restricted to in-frame clones and leaves out a portion. Of 300,000 to 450,000 clones listed, around 19% are singletons. The material sequenced was naive CD4+ T cells from blood. Receptors originate from a woman younger than 30 in good health.

This clone was seen once. This chain joins TRBV6-1 and TRBJ2-1, with 12 positions matching TRBD2. The CDR3 sequence is 16 residues long. After removal of 3 bases from V and 4 bases from J, the junction contained 4 bases not matched to a gene. CDR1 and CDR2 (germline): MNHNS, SASEGT. This CDR3 reads CASSELGTSGYNEQFF. The CDR3 DNA reads TGTGCCAGCAGTGAGCTCGGGACTAGCGGGTACAATGAGCAGTTCTTC.

The chain recombines TRBV11-2 with TRBJ2-3; 8 bases are a match to TRBD2. Losses at the gene ends were 0 bases for V and 1 base for J; bases not matched to a gene: 9. Germline V CDR1 and CDR2: SGHAT, FQNNGV. The CDR3 extends over 18 amino acids. The CDR3 loop reads CASSLELRKRGRTDTQYF. In nucleotides, the CDR3 is TGTGCCAGCAGCTTAGAGCTCCGGAAGCGGGGGCGCACAGATACGCAGTATTTT. The whole variable domain, remainder taken from reference TRBV11-2 and TRBJ2-3, is EAGVAQSPRYKIIEKRQSVAFWCNPISGHATLYWYQQILGQGPKLLIQFQNNGVVDDSQLPKDRFSAERLKGVDSTLKIQPAKLEDSAVYLCASSLELRKRGRTDTQYFGPGTRLTVL.

This chain links TRBV18 with TRBJ2-5, with D perhaps matching TRBD1 (5 bases). This CDR3 has 14 amino acids. Germline values: CDR1 KGHSH, CDR2 LQKENI. The germline V and J ends were trimmed by 5 bases and 7 bases, with 17 bases remaining between them. CDR3 coding DNA: TGTGCCAGCTCAGACAGCTCGGGTCAGGGGACCCAGTACTTC. Its protein product is CASSDSSGQGTQYF.

The chain couples TRBV5-1 to TRBJ2-3; 7 nucleotides align to TRBD1. CDR1 SGHRS and CDR2 YFSETQ come from the germline V gene. This CDR3 has 15 amino acids. Trimming cost V 4 bases and J 1 base; bases outside gene matches: 6. In nucleotides, the CDR3 is TGCGCCAGCAGCCCCGGACAGGAACGCACAGATACGCAGTATTTT. Translating it yields CASSPGQERTDTQYF.

This clone appeared a few times. This chain joins TRBV4-1 and TRBJ1-6, with D perhaps matching TRBD1 (5 bases). CDR1 is MGHRA, CDR2 YSYEKL, per germline. The V end was cut by 3 bases, the J end by 7 bases, with 13 bases between. The CDR3 contains 15 residues. CDR3 nucleotides: TGCGCCAGCAGCCATGGGGACTCGGTGAATTCACCCCTCCACTTT. It is translated as CASSHGDSVNSPLHF.

The table lists this clone with a few counts. V and J are TRBV4-1 and TRBJ2-3; 7 bases line up with TRBD1. With 5 bases clipped from V and 3 bases from J, the junction kept 11 bases outside the gene matches. Germline V lookup: CDR1 MGHRA, CDR2 YSYEKL. The CDR3 runs to 16 residues. The CDR3, as DNA: TGCGCCAGCAGCACCCACAGGGGCTTGGGAACAGATACGCAGTATTTT. It is translated as CASSTHRGLGTDTQYF.

There are a few counts of this clone. The chain carries TRBV5-1 and TRBJ2-1; D is ambiguous. The germline CDR1 and CDR2 sequences are SGHRS and YFSETQ. This CDR3 spans 14 amino acids. V lost 1 base, J lost 4 bases, and 9 bases lay in between. The CDR3 DNA reads TGCGCCAGCAGCTTGACAGCCTTATACAATGAGCAGTTCTTC. Translating gives CASSLTALYNEQFF.

The chain employs TRBV6-5 and TRBJ1-2; 7 bases line up with TRBD1. Germline V gene sequence: CDR1 MNHEY, CDR2 SVGAGI. Losses at the gene ends were 6 bases for V and 5 bases for J; bases not matched to a gene: 12. The CDR3 covers 15 residues. CDR3 coding DNA: TGTGCCAGCAGAGACTCCGACAGGGCCGTTTATGGCTACACCTTC. Its translation: CASRDSDRAVYGYTF.

The V gene is TRBV29-1, the J gene TRBJ2-6; no firm D call. Per the germline V gene, CDR1 is SQVTM and CDR2 is ANQGSEA. The CDR3 runs to 14 residues. Trimming stripped 3 bases from V and 0 bases from J, with 6 bases between. The CDR3 nucleotides are TGCAGCGTTGACGAAGCCTCTGGGGCCAACGTCCTGACTTTC. It yields the protein CSVDEASGANVLTF.

The rearrangement links TRBV9 to TRBJ2-3; 11 bases agree with TRBD2. The CDR3 loop spans 17 amino acids. The V gene's germline CDR1 is SGDLS and CDR2 YYNGEE. With V trimmed by 0 bases and J by 1 base, 4 bases remained unmatched. The CDR3 loop reads CASSVGGGLAGTDTQYF. CDR3 DNA: TGTGCCAGCAGCGTAGGAGGGGGACTAGCGGGCACAGATACGCAGTATTTT.

This clone was seen a single time. The chain recombines TRBV7-9 with TRBJ1-1; no clear D gene. Trimming pared 3 bases from V and 1 base from J, leaving 6 bases between. The germline V gene has CDR1 SEHNR and CDR2 FQNEAQ (reference sequence). The CDR3 is 13 residues long. The CDR3 DNA reads TGTGCCAGCAGCTTTACAGCGAACACTGAAGCTTTCTTT. Translating it yields CASSFTANTEAFF.

This clone turned up a few times. The chain recombines TRBV5-1 with TRBJ1-1; 9 nucleotides match TRBD1. Germline lookup yields CDR1 SGHRS and CDR2 YFSETQ. The CDR3 has 15 amino acids. Germline trimming cut 6 bases from V and 5 bases from J; bases unmatched to any gene: 11. The CDR3, as DNA: TGCGCCAGCAAACCTTTCGGACAGGGGATGACTGAAGCTTTCTTT. It encodes CASKPFGQGMTEAFF.

This CDR3 is CASSSFNTEAFF. CDR3 DNA sequence: TGTGCCAGCAGCTCCTTCAACACTGAAGCTTTCTTT. V gene TRBV7-3 combines with J gene TRBJ1-1; D call uncertain. This CDR3 is built from 12 residues. Deletions cut 4 bases from V and 2 bases from J, with 5 bases between. In germline, CDR1 is SGHTA, CDR2 FQGTGA. The full variable domain, rest sourced from reference TRBV7-3 and TRBJ1-1, is GAGVSQTPSNKVTEKGKYVELRCDPISGHTALYWYRQSLGQGPEFLIYFQGTGAADDSGLPNDRFFAVRPEGSVSTLKIQRTERGDSAVYLCASSSFNTEAFFGQGTRLTVV.

The rearrangement joins TRBV6-6 to TRBJ1-2, with 10 bases matching TRBD1. V shed 6 bases and J 8 bases; nucleotides not matched to a gene: 12. The CDR3 is 15 amino acids. The germline CDR1 and CDR2 sequences are MNHNY and SVGAGI (reference sequence). The CDR3 spells CASRETGGEIGGYTF. Here the CDR3 DNA reads TGTGCCAGCAGAGAGACAGGGGGCGAGATAGGAGGCTACACCTTC.

The J gene is TRBJ2-7, the V gene TRBV18; tentatively, D is TRBD1 (6 bases). CDR3 length: 14 amino acids. V was shortened by 2 bases and J by 3 bases, with 11 bases between the two germline ends. Looked up from germline, CDR1 is KGHSH and CDR2 is LQKENI. The CDR3 nucleotides read TGTGCCAGCTCACCAACCGGGACAAACTACGAGCAGTACTTC. Translation gives CASSPTGTNYEQYF.

The J gene is TRBJ1-1, the V gene TRBV5-4; 8 bases are a match to TRBD1. Germline V gene lookup returns CDR1 SGHNT and CDR2 YYREEE (reference sequence). The CDR3 has 14 amino acids. Unmatched junction bases numbered 2, after V lost 3 bases and J lost 1 base. For the CDR3, the DNA is TGTGCCAGCAGCTGGGACAGGACGAACACTGAAGCTTTCTTT. Its protein product is CASSWDRTNTEAFF.

CDR3 sequence: CASRLAGGNEQYF. The CDR3 DNA reads as TGTGCCAGTCGACTAGCGGGAGGCAACGAGCAGTACTTC. The chain uses TRBV25-1 and TRBJ2-7, with 13 bases aligning to TRBD2. Trimming took 9 bases from V and 5 from J; bases not matched to a gene: 4. This CDR3 has 13 amino acids. In germline, CDR1 is MGHDK, CDR2 SYGVNS.

This chain joins TRBV27 and TRBJ1-2; possible D gene TRBD1, 6 bases. V lost 3 bases to trimming and J lost 3 bases, with 11 bases between them. The CDR3 runs to 14 residues. CDR1 and CDR2 from the germline V gene are MNHEY and SMNVEV (reference sequence). CDR3 nucleotide sequence: TGTGCCAGCAGTTTCAGGGGTTGGGACTATGGCTACACCTTC. It encodes CASSFRGWDYGYTF.

This chain links TRBV5-1 with TRBJ1-4; D not resolved. The CDR3 length is 14 residues. Germline V CDR1 and CDR2: SGHRS, YFSETQ. Between the trimmed V and J ends, which lost 2 bases and 7 bases, there was a span of 12 bases. The CDR3 coding sequence is TGCGCCAGCAGCTTAAATCCTACCCTTGAAAAACTGTTTTTT. This gives the protein CASSLNPTLEKLFF.

This clone appeared a single time. The rearrangement uses TRBV7-8 and TRBJ2-5, with D maybe TRBD2 (5 bases). The CDR3 is made up of 16 amino acids. From germline, CDR1 is SGHVS and CDR2 FQNEAQ. V was clipped by 6 bases and J by 5 bases, with 22 bases between them. The CDR3 DNA sequence: TGTGCCAGCAGTCCTAAAAGCCGCCCCACGGGGGAGACCCAGTACTTC. As protein: CASSPKSRPTGETQYF.

This clone appeared a few times. CDR3 nucleotides: TGTGCCAGCAGCTTGGACTTAAGCTCCTACAATGAGCAGTTCTTC. Protein product: CASSLDLSSYNEQFF. This sequence joins TRBV5-4 and TRBJ2-1; no reliable D call. Trimming stripped 0 bases from V and 0 bases from J, with 7 bases between. CDR1 is SGHNT and CDR2 is YYREEE in the germline V gene (reference sequence). The CDR3 runs 15 residues.

The chain links TRBV7-9 to TRBJ2-5; 7 bases agree with TRBD2. Germline CDR1 is SEHNR and CDR2 is FQNEAQ (reference sequence). J lost 4 bases, V lost 5 bases, and 10 bases had no gene match. The CDR3 extends over 15 amino acids. The DNA of the CDR3 is TGTGCCAGCAGCACCCCGCGGGGGAGGGGAGAGACCCAGTACTTC. It codes for CASSTPRGRGETQYF.

This rearrangement joins TRBV21-1 to TRBJ1-2; TRBD1, the table's D call, was not compared with the DNA. TRBV21-1 is listed as a pseudogene. This CDR3 region has 13 residues. CDR3 loop: CASTPEDSYGYTF. The CDR3 DNA is TGTGCCAGCACCCCAGAAGACAGTTATGGCTACACCTTC.